What follows are 24 T cell receptor beta chains derived from one specimen sequenced in a study of cytomegalovirus exposure and HLA in healthy donors. The primer mix had 60 Vbeta and 13 Jbeta primers. This table comes from immunoSEQ multiplex PCR, and its TCRdb copy is limited to in-frame clones, with some not included. The sample has about 86,000 clones; approximately 78% are singletons. What was sequenced was PBMCs. These receptors came from a male donor in good health and CMV-seropositive.

The chain recombines TRBV25-1 with TRBJ2-1; D is possibly TRBD2 (5 bases). Germline CDR1 and CDR2: MGHDK and SYGVNS. The V end was cut by 6 bases, the J end by 5 bases, with 11 bases between. The CDR3 has 13 residues. CDR3 sequence: CASSEGINNEQFF. The CDR3 DNA is TGTGCCAGCAGCGAGGGAATAAACAATGAGCAGTTCTTC.

The chain has TRBV5-1 and TRBJ2-1, with 8 bases identical to TRBD1. Germline V CDR1 and CDR2: SGHRS, YFSETQ. CDR3 length equals 16 residues. Trimming removed 2 bases from V and 3 bases from J; junction bases left unmatched: 7. This CDR3 is CASSLGGQGSYNEQFF. The CDR3 DNA reads TGCGCCAGCAGCTTAGGAGGACAGGGAAGCTACAATGAGCAGTTCTTC.

Only one count was recorded for this clone. This chain links TRBV6-4 with TRBJ1-6; D is undetermined. Between the trimmed V and J ends, which lost 4 bases and 11 bases, there was a span of 12 bases. The CDR3 sequence is 13 residues long. The germline gives CDR1 MRHNA, CDR2 SNTAGT. CDR3 coding DNA: TGTGCCAGCAGTGCCCTTGACGGGACACCCCTCCACTTT. It yields the protein CASSALDGTPLHF.

The chain carries TRBV19 and TRBJ2-5, with a possible D match to TRBD2 (6 bases). V dropped 4 bases and J dropped 4 bases, with 13 bases sitting between them. The CDR3 sequence is 14 residues long. The germline gives CDR1 LNHDA, CDR2 SQIVND (reference sequence). The CDR3 nucleotides read TGTGCCAGTAGTACGGGAGTTCGGGGAGAGACCCAGTACTTC. Residues: CASSTGVRGETQYF.

The genes are TRBV7-3 and TRBJ2-7; perhaps TRBD2 as D (6 bases). Germline CDR1 and CDR2: SGHTA and FQGTGA. The V end lost 1 base, the J end lost 2 bases, and 12 bases lay between the germline ends. The CDR3 extends over 15 amino acids. CDR3 in amino acids: CASSLRAGMPYEQYF. The DNA of the CDR3 is TGTGCCAGCAGCTTAAGGGCGGGAATGCCCTACGAGCAGTACTTC.

The chain combines TRBV18 with TRBJ2-3; TRBD2 matches at 7 bases. The germline CDR1 and CDR2 sequences are KGHSH and LQKENI. With 1 base clipped from V and 2 bases from J, the junction kept 9 bases outside the gene matches. The CDR3 covers 17 residues. CDR3: CASSPLPLAAATDTQYF. CDR3 nucleotide sequence: TGTGCCAGCTCACCACTTCCCCTAGCGGCAGCCACAGATACGCAGTATTTT.

This clone was recorded only once. The chain links TRBV27 to TRBJ1-2; 9 bases map to TRBD1. V lost 3 bases, J lost 3 bases, and 5 bases stayed unmatched. From germline, CDR1 is MNHEY and CDR2 SMNVEV (reference sequence). The CDR3 sequence is 15 residues long. The CDR3 spells CASSFGTGRDYGYTF. The CDR3 nucleotides are TGTGCCAGCAGTTTCGGGACAGGGAGGGACTATGGCTACACCTTC.

The chain uses TRBV28 and TRBJ2-2, with 12 bases that match TRBD2. Per germline, CDR1 MDHEN and CDR2 SYDVKM. J was trimmed by 0 bases and V by 3 bases; bases with no gene match: 5. CDR3 length equals 18 residues. CDR3 nucleotides: TGTGCCAGCAGTTTGACCCGACTAGCGGGGGCGAACACCGGGGAGCTGTTTTTT. Translation: CASSLTRLAGANTGELFF. Full variable domain (outside the CDR3, taken from reference TRBV28 and TRBJ2-2): DVKVTQSSRYLVKRTGEKVFLECVQDMDHENMFWYRQDPGLGLRLIYFSYDVKMKEKGDIPEGYSVSREKKERFSLILESASTNQTSMYLCASSLTRLAGANTGELFFGEGSRLTVL.

The chain has TRBV2 and TRBJ1-5; D gene uncertain. Per the germline V gene, CDR1 is SNHLY and CDR2 is FYNNEI. This CDR3 comprises 15 residues. The ends were cut back, 2 bases at V and 6 bases at J, with 14 bases in the middle. The CDR3 is CASSERVTGTQPQHF. The CDR3 DNA reads as TGTGCCAGCAGTGAACGGGTAACGGGTACTCAGCCCCAGCATTTT.

This clone was seen a few times. The gene calls are TRBV9 and TRBJ1-5; TRBD1 is a possible D gene (5 bases). Trimming cost V 4 bases and J 6 bases, with 11 bases left between them. Germline V gene lookup returns CDR1 SGDLS and CDR2 YYNGEE. This CDR3 contains 13 residues. CDR3 residues: CASSHGGVQPQHF. The CDR3 DNA is TGTGCCAGCAGCCACGGGGGGGTTCAGCCCCAGCATTTT.

The chain recombines TRBV7-8 with TRBJ2-3; 9 bases align to TRBD1. The ends lost 1 base at V and 6 bases at J; junction bases unmatched: 5. The CDR3 consists of 15 residues. CDR1 SGHVS and CDR2 FQNEAQ come from the germline V gene. The CDR3 DNA follows: TGTGCCAGCAGCTTAGGGACAGGGGTGACCGATACGCAGTATTTT. Translated, it gives CASSLGTGVTDTQYF.

This rearrangement joins TRBV19 to TRBJ1-1; D unresolved. Trimming removed 5 bases at V and 7 bases at J, with 17 bases between. Germline V gene data show CDR1 as LNHDA and CDR2 as SQIVND (reference sequence). This CDR3 spans 14 amino acids. CDR3 amino acids: CASSVVGTTVEAFF. In nucleotides, the CDR3 is TGTGCCAGTAGTGTTGTTGGTACCACTGTTGAAGCTTTCTTT.

The gene calls are TRBV28 and TRBJ1-1; weak D call: TRBD1 (5 bases). Per the germline V gene, CDR1 is MDHEN and CDR2 is SYDVKM. The CDR3 contains 11 residues. V was pared by 2 bases and J by 10 bases, with 8 bases between. The CDR3 sequence: CASSLGGLAFF. DNA of the CDR3: TGTGCCAGCAGTTTAGGGGGGTTAGCTTTCTTT.

This clone has just a few counts. The CDR3 nucleotides read TGCGCCAGCAGACTAGCGGGAGCTTACGAGCAGTACTTC. Its protein product is CASRLAGAYEQYF. The chain has TRBV10-2 and TRBJ2-7; 11 bases fit TRBD2. CDR3 size: 13 residues. The germline CDR1 and CDR2 sequences are WSHSY and SAAADI. V lost 6 bases and J lost 4; bases outside the gene matches: 2.

The chain recombines TRBV4-2 with TRBJ2-7; D unclear. This CDR3 is built from 15 residues. Germline CDR1 is LGHNA and CDR2 is YNFKEQ. Trimming stripped 0 bases from V and 2 bases from J, with 11 bases between. CDR3 in amino acids: CASSQDLGPPYEQYF. For the CDR3, the DNA is TGTGCCAGCAGCCAAGATCTTGGCCCCCCCTACGAGCAGTACTTC.

This clone was recorded once. This chain links TRBV4-2 with TRBJ1-2, with 7 bases that match TRBD1. CDR3 length equals 14 residues. J gave up 3 bases and V 3 bases, and 4 bases lay outside the gene matches. Germline loops: CDR1 LGHNA, CDR2 YNFKEQ. The CDR3 reads CASSQGTEDYGYTF. Written as DNA, the CDR3 is TGTGCCAGCAGCCAGGGGACAGAAGACTATGGCTACACCTTC.

The chain joins TRBV7-9 to TRBJ2-7; 12 nucleotides match TRBD2. V gave up 3 bases and J gave up 1 base; unmatched junction bases: 7. Germline values: CDR1 SEHNR, CDR2 FQNEAQ (reference sequence). The CDR3 covers 17 residues. The CDR3 spells CASSFGTGLAGSYEQYF. The CDR3 nucleotides read TGTGCCAGCAGCTTCGGGACAGGACTAGCGGGATCCTACGAGCAGTACTTC.

V gene TRBV14 combines with J gene TRBJ2-3; 10 nucleotides line up with TRBD1. Germline CDR1 SGHDN, CDR2 FVKESK. CDR3 size: 15 residues. The junction had 7 bases not matched to a gene; V was cut back by 3 bases and J by 7 bases. The CDR3 protein is CASSHSTGGMNTQYF. For the CDR3, the DNA is TGTGCCAGCAGCCATTCGACAGGGGGCATGAATACGCAGTATTTT.

The genes are TRBV23-1 and TRBJ2-3; TRBD1 is a possible D gene (5 bases). TRBV23-1 is treated as an ORF (open reading frame) with a function not yet certain. Trimming shortened V by 0 bases and J by 2 bases, and 9 bases separated the two germline ends. The length of the CDR3 is 15 residues. CDR3 in DNA: TGCGCCAGCAGTCAATCCCAGGGCCTCACAGATACGCAGTATTTT. Its translation: CASSQSQGLTDTQYF.

The rearrangement links TRBV30 to TRBJ2-1, with a weak D call TRBD1 (5 bases). The germline V and J ends were trimmed by 2 bases and 0 bases, with 8 bases remaining between them. CDR1 GTSNPN and CDR2 SVGIG come from the germline V gene (reference sequence). The CDR3 totals 14 residues. Written as DNA, the CDR3 is TGTGCCTGGAGTAAAAGGGGCTCCTACAATGAGCAGTTCTTC. This translates into CAWSKRGSYNEQFF. The full variable domain, rest sourced from reference TRBV30 and TRBJ2-1, is SQTIHQWPATLVQPVGSPLSLECTVEGTSNPNLYWYRQAAGRGLQLLFYSVGIGQISSEVPQNLSASRPQDRQFILSSKKLLLSDSGFYLCAWSKRGSYNEQFFGPGTRLTVL.

This rearrangement joins TRBV12-2 to TRBJ2-3; TRBD1 is taken as the D call from the table, unchecked against the DNA. TRBV12-2 is tagged as a pseudogene. This CDR3 has 16 amino acids. CDR3 protein: CASRLAPYQGRDTQYF. The CDR3 nucleotides read TGTGCAAGTCGCTTAGCACCCTATCAGGGAAGAGATACGCAGTATTTT.

V and J are TRBV5-1 and TRBJ1-4; maybe TRBD1 (6 bases). CDR3 length equals 14 residues. V lost 0 bases and J lost 5, with 8 bases in between. Germline V CDR1 and CDR2: SGHRS, YFSETQ. CDR3 DNA: TGCGCCAGCAGCTTGGGAGGGGGAAATGAAAAACTGTTTTTT. Its translation: CASSLGGGNEKLFF. The variable domain in full, completed from reference TRBV5-1 and TRBJ1-4, reads KAGVTQTPRYLIKTRGQQVTLSCSPISGHRSVSWYQQTPGQGLQFLFEYFSETQRNKGNFPGRFSGRQFSNSRSEMNVSTLELGDSALYLCASSLGGGNEKLFFGSGTQLSVL.

The J gene is TRBJ1-1, the V gene TRBV7-6, with 10 bases matching TRBD1. This CDR3 has 14 amino acids. Germline V gene lookup returns CDR1 SGHVS and CDR2 FNYEAQ. The ends lost 5 bases at V and 5 bases at J; junction bases unmatched: 5. DNA for the CDR3: TGTGCCAGCAGCCGGGACAGGGGCGCGACTGAAGCTTTCTTT. Its translation is CASSRDRGATEAFF.

V gene TRBV6-1 combines with J gene TRBJ2-1; a weak D match, TRBD2 (6 bases). CDR3 length: 13 residues. Germline CDR1 is MNHNS and CDR2 is SASEGT. V shed 7 bases and J shed 5 bases, with 12 bases lying between them. CDR3 amino acids: CASMLWRDNEQFF. The CDR3 DNA follows: TGTGCCAGCATGTTGTGGAGGGACAATGAGCAGTTCTTC.